This T cell receptor beta chain was identified in a study of blood T cell repertoires in COVID-19. As for the study in general: Whether acute or convalescent, the COVID-19 samples came from the United States, Italy and Spain.

In the original workflow: Quantification of nucleated cells was approximated via reference gene primer amplification. Sequencing used immunoSEQ multiplex PCR; TCRdb keeps in-frame clones, though not all of them. Clone size and V and J calls were adopted from that table, with D and trimming inferred from the DNA. This sample has a few hundred thousand clones, with roughly 85% found just once. The germline CDR1 and CDR2 sequences are SGHKS and YYEKEE (reference sequence). This CDR3 contains 13 residues. The V gene lost 2 bases and the J gene lost 2 bases, with 5 bases spanning the gap. The chain uses TRBV5-5 and TRBJ2-1; the D gene is possibly TRBD2 (5 bases). Sequenced material: peripheral blood. The receptor was derived from a woman aged 18-35 years with acute or convalescent COVID-19. The CDR3 spells CASSFGAYNEQFF. The CDR3 nucleotides are TGTGCCAGCAGCTTCGGGGCCTACAATGAGCAGTTCTTC. Full variable domain (outside the CDR3, taken from reference TRBV5-5 and TRBJ2-1): DAGVTQSPTHLIKTRGQQVTLRCSPISGHKSVSWYQQVLGQGPQFIFQYYEKEERGRGNFPDRFSARQFPNYSSELNVNALLLGDSALYLCASSFGAYNEQFFGPGTRLTVL.